A selection of T cell receptor beta chains follows, all from one sample in a study of CD8 T cells in ankylosing spondylitis. TCRdb processed the 5' RACE reads anew with MiXCR; each CDR3 protein has one entry. This sample has about 240,000 distinct CDR3 sequences; over 9.5% occur once, and the top ten carry 2.5% to 3%. The sample consisted of blood, either unsorted or a sorted T cell fraction (not recorded which). The receptors here all came from a male donor with ankylosing spondylitis or in good health (not recorded which). Both conserved end residues are part of each CDR3. D genes are given only for firm matches. A row's size may be missing; if present it is once, few, many or a size class.

NA,TRBV24-1,many,TRBJ2-3,TGTGCCACCAGTGATGACGGGACAACGCAGTATTTT,CATSDDGTTQYF
NA,TRBV6-2/TRBV6-3,NA,TRBJ2-7,TGTGCCAGCAGTTATTCTTTCGGCGGGACCTACGAGCAGTACTTC,CASSYSFGGTYEQYF
TRBD2,TRBV6-1,few,TRBJ2-7,TGTGCCAGCAGTGGGACTAGCGGGGGGGCCTACGAGCAGTACTTC,CASSGTSGGAYEQYF
NA,TRBV7-9,few,TRBJ2-1,TGTGCCAGCATCAACCAGCGCAATGAGCAGTTCTTC,CASINQRNEQFF
NA,TRBV2,NA,TRBJ2-7,TGTGCCGGCGCGAAGACTCGCTACGAGCAGTACTTC,CAGAKTRYEQYF
NA,TRBV4-2,few,TRBJ2-5,TGTGCCAGCAGCCAAGCCGAGACTCCCGGAGAGACCCAGTACTTC,CASSQAETPGETQYF
NA,TRBV5-1,many,TRBJ1-3,TGCGCCAGCAGCTTGGGACAGTGGGACACTGGAAACACCATATATTTT,CASSLGQWDTGNTIYF
NA,TRBV5-6,NA,TRBJ1-6,TGTGCCAGCAGGCTCAGGGGACAAAATTCACCCCTCCACTTT,CASRLRGQNSPLHF
NA,TRBV7-2,few,TRBJ1-3,TGTGCCAGCAGCAAGGGCTTCAGCTCTGGAAACACCATATATTTT,CASSKGFSSGNTIYF
NA,TRBV14,many,TRBJ2-2,TGTGCCAGCAGCCAAAACACTCTCGGGTCAGGAAACACCGGGGAGCTGTTTTTT,CASSQNTLGSGNTGELFF
TRBD1,TRBV9,NA,TRBJ1-2,TGTGCCAGCAGCCCATGGGACAGGGCTAACTATGGCTACACCTTC,CASSPWDRANYGYTF
NA,TRBV3-1,many,TRBJ2-7,TGTGCCAGCAGCCCCTCGGGGGGCGTAACTACCTACGAGCAGTACTTC,CASSPSGGVTTYEQYF
NA,TRBV4-1,many,TRBJ2-1,TGCGCCAGCAGCCAAGGACAGAACGATTACAATGAGCAGTTCTTC,CASSQGQNDYNEQFF
NA,TRBV30,many,TRBJ2-3,TGTGCCTGGTCCAGGGGGGCGGCAGATACGCAGTATTTT,CAWSRGAADTQYF
NA,TRBV18,many,TRBJ2-3,TGTGCCAGCTCACACGGCGGGGATACAGATACGCAGTATTTT,CASSHGGDTDTQYF
TRBD2,TRBV28,many,TRBJ2-7,TGTGCCAGCAGTCCGGGACTAGCGGGAGGATACGAGCAGTACTTC,CASSPGLAGGYEQYF
NA,TRBV14,many,TRBJ1-1,TGTGCCAGCAGCCCATGGGGCAGCCTGCGGACTGAAGCTTTCTTT,CASSPWGSLRTEAFF
NA,TRBV4-1,few,TRBJ2-5,TGCGCCAGCAGCCAAGGGGGGGCACAAGAGACCCAGTACTTC,CASSQGGAQETQYF
NA,TRBV6-1,many,TRBJ1-5,TGTGCCAGCACGAGGGGCGCGGGCAATCAGCCCCAGCATTTT,CASTRGAGNQPQHF
NA,TRBV30,NA,TRBJ1-2,TGTGCCTGGAGGAGTGACTATGGCTACACCTTC,CAWRSDYGYTF
NA,TRBV11-2,once,TRBJ2-1,TGTCCCAGCAGCCTCACCGTGGCGCCAAATGAGCAGTTCTTC,CPSSLTVAPNEQFF
NA,TRBV29-1,many,TRBJ2-1,TGCAGCGTTGAAGTTACAGTTAATGAGCAGTTCTTC,CSVEVTVNEQFF
TRBD2,TRBV3-1,few,TRBJ2-2,TGTGCCAGCAGCCCTAGCGGGGCATTTTTCGGGGAGCTGTTTTTT,CASSPSGAFFGELFF
NA,TRBV27,many,TRBJ1-1,TGTGCCAGCAGTTTATCTATCCGGGGGGAGGGGGCTTTCTTT,CASSLSIRGEGAFF
NA,TRBV5-1,many,TRBJ2-3,TGCGCCAGCAGCTTGGCCCGTCGCACAGATACGCAGTATTTT,CASSLARRTDTQYF
NA,TRBV5-1,many,TRBJ1-1,TGCGCCAGCAGCTTAGAGGGGGAACAAGGCACTGAAGCTTTCTTT,CASSLEGEQGTEAFF
NA,TRBV20-1,many,TRBJ2-1,TGCAGTGCTATGTGGGGCTACAATGAGCAGTTCTTC,CSAMWGYNEQFF
TRBD1,TRBV10-3,once,TRBJ1-4,TGTGCCATCAGTCCTACAGGGGCGGGTAATGAAAAACTGTTTTTT,CAISPTGAGNEKLFF
NA,TRBV20-1,many,TRBJ2-2,TGCAGTGCTAGCCCCCACACCGGGGAGCTGTTTTTT,CSASPHTGELFF
TRBD1,TRBV30,NA,TRBJ1-6,TGTGCCTGGCAGACAGGGACAAGCTCCTATAATTCACCCCTCCACTTT,CAWQTGTSSYNSPLHF
NA,TRBV6-1,NA,TRBJ2-6,TGTGCCAGCAGTGAGGAGGGACGAAATTTTCCCTCTGGGGCCAACGTCCTGACTTTC,CASSEEGRNFPSGANVLTF
NA,TRBV20-1,many,TRBJ2-4,TGCAGTGCTAGAGATCTCACCCGGGGCAACATTCAGTACTTC,CSARDLTRGNIQYF
NA,TRBV5-6,many,TRBJ2-5,TGTGCCAGCAGCTTGAGAGGGGCAGGAGGAGAGACCCAGTACTTC,CASSLRGAGGETQYF
TRBD1,TRBV3-1,many,TRBJ2-4,TGTGCCAGCAGCCAAGCGGGACAGAAAAACATTCAGTACTTC,CASSQAGQKNIQYF